This TCR beta chain was captured in a study of blood T cell repertoires in COVID-19. For the study at large: PBMCs, B-cell-depleted T cells, or T cells provided the cDNA or gDNA that made up the material.

The CDR3 has 13 amino acids. Using immunoSEQ multiplex PCR, the repertoire was profiled, and TCRdb retains in-frame clones only, with some absent. Among about 120,000 clones listed, around 87% were seen once. The chain joins TRBV21-1 to TRBJ2-1; the table assigns TRBD2, which was not confirmed against the DNA. TRBV21-1 is classified as a pseudogene. The TCR originated in an older woman with COVID-19, enrolled during active disease. The specimen was peripheral blood. The CDR3 loop reads CASSQGTNNEQFF. In DNA form, the CDR3 reads TGTGCCAGCAGCCAGGGGACTAATAATGAGCAGTTCTTC.